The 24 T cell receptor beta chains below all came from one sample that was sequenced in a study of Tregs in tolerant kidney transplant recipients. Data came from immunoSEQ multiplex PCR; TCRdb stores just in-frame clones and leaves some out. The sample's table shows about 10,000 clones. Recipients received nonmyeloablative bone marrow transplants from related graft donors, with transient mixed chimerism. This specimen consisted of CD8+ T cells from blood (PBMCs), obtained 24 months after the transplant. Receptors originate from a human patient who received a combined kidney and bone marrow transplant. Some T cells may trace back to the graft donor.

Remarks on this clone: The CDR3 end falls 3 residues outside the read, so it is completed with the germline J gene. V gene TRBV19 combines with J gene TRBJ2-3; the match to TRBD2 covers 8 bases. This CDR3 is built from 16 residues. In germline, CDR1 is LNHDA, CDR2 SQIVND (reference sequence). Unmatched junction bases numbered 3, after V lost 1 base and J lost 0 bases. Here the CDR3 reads CASSIGASGSTDTQYF. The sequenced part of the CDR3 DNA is TGTGCCAGTAGTATAGGGGCTAGCGGGAGCACAGATACG.

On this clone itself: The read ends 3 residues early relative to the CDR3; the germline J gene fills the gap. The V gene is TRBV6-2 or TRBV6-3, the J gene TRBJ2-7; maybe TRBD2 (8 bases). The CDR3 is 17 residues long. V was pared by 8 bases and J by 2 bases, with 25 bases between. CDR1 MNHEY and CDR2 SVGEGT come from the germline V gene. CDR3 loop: CASEVGRGSGSAYEQYF. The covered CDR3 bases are TGTGCCAGCGAGGTGGGCAGGGGGAGCGGGAGCGCCTACGAG.

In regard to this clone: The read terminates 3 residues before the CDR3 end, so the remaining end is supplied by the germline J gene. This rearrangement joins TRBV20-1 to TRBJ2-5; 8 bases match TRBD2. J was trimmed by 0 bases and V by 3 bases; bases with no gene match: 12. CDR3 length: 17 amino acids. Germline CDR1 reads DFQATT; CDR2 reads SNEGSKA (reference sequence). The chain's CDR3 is CSASPPAASGYQETQYF. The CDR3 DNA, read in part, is TGCAGTGCTAGCCCGCCGGCTGCTAGCGGGTACCAAGAGACC.

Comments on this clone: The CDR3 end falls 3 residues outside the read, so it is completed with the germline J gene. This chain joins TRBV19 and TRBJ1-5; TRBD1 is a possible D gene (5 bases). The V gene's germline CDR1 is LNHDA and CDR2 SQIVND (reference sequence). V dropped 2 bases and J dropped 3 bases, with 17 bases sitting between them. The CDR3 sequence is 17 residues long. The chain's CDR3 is CASSIRVGDSFNQPQHF. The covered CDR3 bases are TGTGCCAGTAGTATAAGGGTCGGAGACAGTTTCAATCAGCCC.

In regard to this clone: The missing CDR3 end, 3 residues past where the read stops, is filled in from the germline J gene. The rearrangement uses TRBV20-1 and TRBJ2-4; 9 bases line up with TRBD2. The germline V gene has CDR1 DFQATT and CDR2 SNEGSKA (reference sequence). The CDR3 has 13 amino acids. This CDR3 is CSAPMREGPVQYF. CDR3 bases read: TGCAGTGCCCCTATGCGGGAGGGCCCCGTT.

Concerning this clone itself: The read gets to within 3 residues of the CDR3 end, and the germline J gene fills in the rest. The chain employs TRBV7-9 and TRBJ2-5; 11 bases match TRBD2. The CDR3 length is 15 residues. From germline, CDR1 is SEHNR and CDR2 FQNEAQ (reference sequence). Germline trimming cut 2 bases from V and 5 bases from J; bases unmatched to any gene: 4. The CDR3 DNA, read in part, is TGTGCCAGCAGCTTACTAGCGGGAGGCGCGGAGACC. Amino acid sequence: CASSLLAGGAET. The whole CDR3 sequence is CASSLLAGGAETQYF.

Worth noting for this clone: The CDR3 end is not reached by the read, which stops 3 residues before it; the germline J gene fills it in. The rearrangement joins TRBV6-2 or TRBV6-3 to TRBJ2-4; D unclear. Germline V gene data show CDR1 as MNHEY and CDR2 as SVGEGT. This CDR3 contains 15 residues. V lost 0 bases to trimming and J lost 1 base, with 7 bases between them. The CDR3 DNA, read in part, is TGTGCCAGCAGTTACTCGAACACCGCCAAAAACATT. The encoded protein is CASSYSNTAKNI. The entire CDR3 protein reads CASSYSNTAKNIQYF.

The sequenced CDR3 bases are TGCGCCAGCAGGGTTGGAGGGGGCTACGAG. Protein sequence: CASRVGGGYE. The full CDR3 sequence reads CASRVGGGYEQYF. The genes are TRBV5-1 and TRBJ2-7, with D possibly called TRBD1 or TRBD2 (6 bases each). The read falls 3 residues short of the CDR3 end, and the missing part is taken from the germline J gene. Germline loops: CDR1 SGHRS, CDR2 YFSETQ. V lost 5 bases to trimming and J lost 3 bases, with 12 bases between them. CDR3 length equals 13 residues.

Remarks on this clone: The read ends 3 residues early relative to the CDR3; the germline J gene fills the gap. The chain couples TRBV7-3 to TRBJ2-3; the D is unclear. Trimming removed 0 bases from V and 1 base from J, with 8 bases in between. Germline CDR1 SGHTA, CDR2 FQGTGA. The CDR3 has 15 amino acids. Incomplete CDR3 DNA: TGTGCCAGCAGCTTAACCAGGAGACGCACAGATACG. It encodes CASSLTRRRTDT. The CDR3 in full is CASSLTRRRTDTQYF.

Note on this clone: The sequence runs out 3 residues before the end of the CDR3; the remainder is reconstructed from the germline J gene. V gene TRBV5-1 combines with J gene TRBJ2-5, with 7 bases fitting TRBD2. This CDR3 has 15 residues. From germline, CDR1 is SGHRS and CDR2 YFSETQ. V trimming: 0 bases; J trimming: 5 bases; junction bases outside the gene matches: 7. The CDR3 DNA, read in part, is TGCGCCAGCAGCTTGGCGCTAGCGGCCAGGGAGACC. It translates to CASSLALAARET. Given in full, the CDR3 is CASSLALAARETQYF.

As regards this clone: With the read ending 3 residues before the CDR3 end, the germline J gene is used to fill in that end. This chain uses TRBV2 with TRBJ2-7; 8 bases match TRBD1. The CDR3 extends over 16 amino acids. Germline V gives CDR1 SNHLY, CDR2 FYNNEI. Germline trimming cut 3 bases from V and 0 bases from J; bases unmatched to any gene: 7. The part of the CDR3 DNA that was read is TGTGCCAGCAGTGATAGGGGACAGGATGTCTCCTACGAG. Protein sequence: CASSDRGQDVSYE. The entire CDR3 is CASSDRGQDVSYEQYF.

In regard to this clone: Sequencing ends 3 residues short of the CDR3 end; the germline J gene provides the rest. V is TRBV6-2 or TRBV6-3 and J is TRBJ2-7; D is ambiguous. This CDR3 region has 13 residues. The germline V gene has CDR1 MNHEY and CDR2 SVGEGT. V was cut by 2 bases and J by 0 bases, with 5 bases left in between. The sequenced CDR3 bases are TGTGCCAGCAGTTACGGCCACTCCTACGAG. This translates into CASSYGHSYE. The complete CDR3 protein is CASSYGHSYEQYF.

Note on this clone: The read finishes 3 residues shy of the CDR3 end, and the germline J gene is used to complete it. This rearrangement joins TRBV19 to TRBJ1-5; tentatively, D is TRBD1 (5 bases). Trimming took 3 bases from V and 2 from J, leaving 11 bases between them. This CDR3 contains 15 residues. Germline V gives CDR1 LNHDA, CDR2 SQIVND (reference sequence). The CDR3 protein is CASSIWGEGNQPQHF. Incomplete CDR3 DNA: TGTGCCAGTAGTATTTGGGGGGAAGGCAATCAGCCC. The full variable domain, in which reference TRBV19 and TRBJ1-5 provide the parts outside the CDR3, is DGGITQSPKYLFRKEGQNVTLSCEQNLNHDAMYWYRQDPGQGLRLIYYSQIVNDFQKGDIAEGYSVSREKKESFPLTVTSAQKNPTAFYLCASSIWGEGNQPQHFGDGTRLSIL.

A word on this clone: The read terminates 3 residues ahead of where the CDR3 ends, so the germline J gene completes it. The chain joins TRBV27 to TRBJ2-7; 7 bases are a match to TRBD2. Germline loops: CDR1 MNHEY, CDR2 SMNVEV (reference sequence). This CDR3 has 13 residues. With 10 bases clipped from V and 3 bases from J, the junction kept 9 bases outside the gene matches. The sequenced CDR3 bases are TGTGCCACCTTGGGGGGAGGGGACTACGAG. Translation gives CATLGGGDYE. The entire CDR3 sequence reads CATLGGGDYEQYF.

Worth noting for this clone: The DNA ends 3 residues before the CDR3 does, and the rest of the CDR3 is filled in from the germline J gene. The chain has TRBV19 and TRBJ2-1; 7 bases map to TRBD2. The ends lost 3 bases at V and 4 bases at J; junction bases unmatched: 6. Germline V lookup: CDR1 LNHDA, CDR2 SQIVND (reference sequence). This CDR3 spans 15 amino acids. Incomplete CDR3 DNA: TGTGCCAGTAGTATCTGGCTAGCGGTATACAATGAG. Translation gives CASSIWLAVYNE. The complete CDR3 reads CASSIWLAVYNEQFF.

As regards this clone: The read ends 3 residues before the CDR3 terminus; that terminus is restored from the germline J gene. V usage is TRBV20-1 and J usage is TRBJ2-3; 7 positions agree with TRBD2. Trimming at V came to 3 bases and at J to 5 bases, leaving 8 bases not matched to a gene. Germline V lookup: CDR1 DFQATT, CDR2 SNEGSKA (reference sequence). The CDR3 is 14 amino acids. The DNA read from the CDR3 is TGCAGTGCTAGGTACGCGGGAGAGGGAGATACG. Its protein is CSARYAGEGDT. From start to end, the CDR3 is CSARYAGEGDTQYF.

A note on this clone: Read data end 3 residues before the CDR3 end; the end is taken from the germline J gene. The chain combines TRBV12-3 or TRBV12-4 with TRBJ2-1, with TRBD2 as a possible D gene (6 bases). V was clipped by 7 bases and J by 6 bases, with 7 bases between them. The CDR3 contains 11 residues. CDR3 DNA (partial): TGTGCCAGCACTAGCGCCAATGAG. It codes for CASTSANE. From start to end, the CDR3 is CASTSANEQFF.

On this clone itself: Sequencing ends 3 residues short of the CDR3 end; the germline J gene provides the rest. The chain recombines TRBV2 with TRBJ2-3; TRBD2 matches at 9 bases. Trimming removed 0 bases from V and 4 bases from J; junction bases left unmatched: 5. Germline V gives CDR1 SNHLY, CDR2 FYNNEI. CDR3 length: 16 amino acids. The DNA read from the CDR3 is TGTGCCAGCAGTGAAGCGGATAGCGGGAGTGCAGATACG. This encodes CASSEADSGSADT. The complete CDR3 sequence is CASSEADSGSADTQYF.

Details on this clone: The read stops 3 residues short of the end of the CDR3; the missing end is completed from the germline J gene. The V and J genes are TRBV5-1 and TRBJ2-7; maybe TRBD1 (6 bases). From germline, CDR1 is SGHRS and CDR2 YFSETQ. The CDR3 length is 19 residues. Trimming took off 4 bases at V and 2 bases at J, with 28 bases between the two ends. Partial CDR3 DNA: TGCGCCAGCAGCCAAGCCCGGGACATCTCTATTGTAGGGACCTACGAG. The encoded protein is CASSQARDISIVGTYE. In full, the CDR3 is CASSQARDISIVGTYEQYF. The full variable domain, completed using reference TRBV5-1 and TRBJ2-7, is KAGVTQTPRYLIKTRGQQVTLSCSPISGHRSVSWYQQTPGQGLQFLFEYFSETQRNKGNFPGRFSGRQFSNSRSEMNVSTLELGDSALYLCASSQARDISIVGTYEQYFGPGTRLTVT.

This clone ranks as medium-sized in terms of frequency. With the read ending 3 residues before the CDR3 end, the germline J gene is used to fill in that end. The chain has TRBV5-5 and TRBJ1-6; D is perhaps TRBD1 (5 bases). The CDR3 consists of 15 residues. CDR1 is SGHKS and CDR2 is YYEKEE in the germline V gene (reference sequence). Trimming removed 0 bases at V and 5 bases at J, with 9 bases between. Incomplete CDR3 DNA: TGTGCCAGCAGCTTGGATGGGGCGAATAATTCACCC. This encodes CASSLDGANNSP. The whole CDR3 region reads CASSLDGANNSPLHF.

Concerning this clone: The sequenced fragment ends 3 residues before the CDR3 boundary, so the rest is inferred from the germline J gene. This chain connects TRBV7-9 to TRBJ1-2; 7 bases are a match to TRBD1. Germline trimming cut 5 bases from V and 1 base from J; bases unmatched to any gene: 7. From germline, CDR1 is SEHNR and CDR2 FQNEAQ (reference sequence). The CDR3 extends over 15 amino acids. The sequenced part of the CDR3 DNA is TGTGCCAGCAGCCCGAGGACAGGAGATAACTATGGC. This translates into CASSPRTGDNYG. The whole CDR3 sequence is CASSPRTGDNYGYTF.

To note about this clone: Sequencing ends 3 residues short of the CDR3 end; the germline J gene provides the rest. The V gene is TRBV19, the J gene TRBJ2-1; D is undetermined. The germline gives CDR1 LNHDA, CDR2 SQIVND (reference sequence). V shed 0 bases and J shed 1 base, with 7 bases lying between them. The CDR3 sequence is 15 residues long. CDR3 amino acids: CASSIDAGSYNEQFF. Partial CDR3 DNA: TGTGCCAGTAGTATAGACGCAGGATCCTACAATGAG.

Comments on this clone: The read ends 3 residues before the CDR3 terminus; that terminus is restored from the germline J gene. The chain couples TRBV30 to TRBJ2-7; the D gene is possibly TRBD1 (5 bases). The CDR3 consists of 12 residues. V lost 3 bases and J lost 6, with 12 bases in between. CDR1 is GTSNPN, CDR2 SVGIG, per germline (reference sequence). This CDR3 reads CAWRPDTGEQYF. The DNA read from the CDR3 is TGTGCCTGGAGACCGGACACGGGCGAG.

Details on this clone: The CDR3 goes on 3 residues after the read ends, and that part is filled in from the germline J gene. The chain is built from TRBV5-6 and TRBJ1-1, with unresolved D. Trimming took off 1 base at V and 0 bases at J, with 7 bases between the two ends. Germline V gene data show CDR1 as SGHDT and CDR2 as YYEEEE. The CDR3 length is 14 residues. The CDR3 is CASSLWTMNTEAFF. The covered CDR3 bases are TGTGCCAGCAGCTTGTGGACTATGAACACTGAA.